This T cell receptor (beta chain) is drawn from a study of cytomegalovirus exposure and HLA in healthy donors. CDR1 and CDR2 (germline): MNHEY, SVGAGI. This CDR3 comprises 15 residues. Between the trimmed V and J ends, which lost 0 bases and 5 bases, there was a span of 11 bases. Broader study findings: The study labeled 164 TCR beta chains cytomegalovirus-associated.

PCR amplification relied on 60 Vbeta primers (plus 13 Jbeta primers). Clones were sequenced by immunoSEQ multiplex PCR, and TCRdb holds only the in-frame ones, with some missing. Of about 160,000 clones in the sample, roughly 80% were seen once. As concerns this clone: The antigen remains unidentified.

This rearrangement joins TRBV6-5 to TRBJ2-1, with D possibly TRBD1 on 6 matching bases. The sequence was obtained from a woman in her 30s in good health and CMV-seropositive. Sequencing input: PBMCs. The CDR3 nucleotides are TGTGCCAGCAGTTACTCGACAGGTAAGAACAATGAGCAGTTCTTC. Translating gives CASSYSTGKNNEQFF.